This T cell receptor (beta chain) emerged from a study of control samples from healthy donors and cancer patients. This CDR3 comprises 13 residues. V lost 4 bases and J 7 bases, leaving 13 bases between the germline ends. Germline CDR1 LNHDA, CDR2 SQIVND (reference sequence). TCRdb keeps only in-frame clones here, not all; method: immunoSEQ multiplex PCR. The profile shows approximately 120,000 clones, over 75% of them singletons. This sequence joins TRBV19 and TRBJ1-1; possibly TRBD1 for D (6 bases). The source of this sequence is a man between 40 and 49 years old in good health. Sequencing used blood. The CDR3 coding sequence is TGTGCCAGTAGTACCCGACAGGAGGGTGAAGCTTTCTTT. The encoded protein is CASSTRQEGEAFF.